The rows below give T cell receptor beta chains drawn from one sample of a study of T cells after yellow fever vaccination. In TCRdb, the 5' RACE reads were re-called with MiXCR into one record per CDR3 protein. This sample has some 150,000 distinct CDR3 sequences, with 5% to 7.5% found just once. The material was CD4+ T cells sorted from PBMCs, obtained 10 days after the yellow fever booster vaccination. These receptor sequences come from a man between 25 and 39 years old who received the YFV17D yellow fever vaccine. Both conserved end residues are part of each CDR3. D genes are given only for firm matches. Clone size is given for some rows only: seen once, a few or many times, or a class if the clone is expanded.

abundance,len,d_gene,v_gene,j_gene,CDR3nt,CDR3aa
many,15,-,TRBV3-1,TRBJ2-3,TGTGCCAGCAGCCGCGGGTCCTATGAAAGGGATACGCAGTATTTT,CASSRGSYERDTQYF
few,15,-,TRBV10-2,TRBJ2-7,TGCGCCAGCAGGGGTAGCGGTCCAAGAGCCTACGAGCAGTACTTC,CASRGSGPRAYEQYF
few,17,-,TRBV20-1,TRBJ2-2,TGCAGTGCTCCGACCCCCCTTGGAGGAGGGAACACCGGGGAGCTGTTTTTT,CSAPTPLGGGNTGELFF
many,11,-,TRBV27,TRBJ1-1,TGTGCCAGCCGGAGGAACACTGAAGCTTTCTTT,CASRRNTEAFF
many,13,-,TRBV29-1,TRBJ2-5,TGCAGCGGGGAGGCCGGGGGCCAAGAGACCCAGTACTTC,CSGEAGGQETQYF
-,16,TRBD2,TRBV7-2,TRBJ2-2,TGTGCCAGCAGCTTAGCCACTAGCGGGAGCCGGCGGGAGCTGTTTTTT,CASSLATSGSRRELFF
many,15,-,TRBV7-8,TRBJ2-5,TGTGCCAGCAGCTTAGCACTAGCTTTCCAAGAGACCCAGTACTTC,CASSLALAFQETQYF
-,14,-,TRBV10-3,TRBJ2-6,TGTGCCATCACCTCAATCTCTGGGGCCAACGTCCTGACTTTC,CAITSISGANVLTF
-,14,TRBD1,TRBV7-2,TRBJ2-1,TGTGCCAGCCGGGTGGGACAGGGGGGGAATGAGCAGTTCTTC,CASRVGQGGNEQFF
-,16,-,TRBV15,TRBJ2-5,TGTGCCACCAGCAGAGTGCCCTCTAGGGGTGTCGAGACCCAGTACTTC,CATSRVPSRGVETQYF
many,15,TRBD1,TRBV7-3,TRBJ2-6,TGTGCCAGCAGCCGACAGGGCCGTGGGGCCAACGTCCTGACTTTC,CASSRQGRGANVLTF
many,16,TRBD1,TRBV10-1,TRBJ1-1,TGCGCCAGCAGTGCCAACAGGGGAAGTGGGAACACTGAAGCTTTCTTT,CASSANRGSGNTEAFF
-,15,TRBD2,TRBV5-1,TRBJ2-1,TGCGCCAGCAGATTAGCGGGAGGGCCGGTTGCTGAGCAGTTCTTC,CASRLAGGPVAEQFF
few,15,-,TRBV7-9,TRBJ2-7,TGTGCCAGCAGCTTCGGCGGCAGGGGACTCTACGAGCAGTACTTC,CASSFGGRGLYEQYF
many,15,TRBD2,TRBV5-1,TRBJ2-1,TGCGCCAGCAGAAGGCTGACAGCGGGGGAAAATGAGCAGTTCTTC,CASRRLTAGENEQFF
many,15,-,TRBV20-1,TRBJ1-1,TGCAGTGCTAGGGTCCGGGGGAGCGGGAACACTGAAGCTTTCTTT,CSARVRGSGNTEAFF
-,14,-,TRBV18,TRBJ2-2,TGTGCCAGCTCACCGGGAATGGACACCGGGGAGCTGTTTTTT,CASSPGMDTGELFF
few,15,TRBD1,TRBV12-3/TRBV12-4,TRBJ1-5,TGTGCCAGCACCTTGACAGGGGATAGCAATCAGCCCCAGCATTTT,CASTLTGDSNQPQHF
many,14,-,TRBV4-3,TRBJ2-6,TGCGCCAGCAGCCAAGATAGTGGGGCCAACGTCCTGACTTTC,CASSQDSGANVLTF
many,14,-,TRBV7-2,TRBJ2-7,TGTGCCAGCAGCTTAGTCTGGGGTGAGAACGAGCAGTACTTC,CASSLVWGENEQYF
many,17,TRBD1,TRBV7-3,TRBJ2-2,TGTGCCAGCAGCATTATTGCCGGGACAGGGAGCCCCGGGGAGCTGTTTTTT,CASSIIAGTGSPGELFF
many,14,-,TRBV7-3,TRBJ2-2,TGTGCCAGCAGCTTGATACAGGGACTTGGGGAGCTGTTTTTT,CASSLIQGLGELFF
many,14,-,TRBV12-3/TRBV12-4,TRBJ2-5,TGTGCCAGCAGTTTAGAGGTCAGGGTGGGGACCCAGTACTTC,CASSLEVRVGTQYF
many,14,-,TRBV5-1,TRBJ2-7,TGCGCCAGCAGCACTCAGGGGGAGGCATACGAGCAGTACTTC,CASSTQGEAYEQYF
many,17,TRBD1,TRBV9,TRBJ2-3,TGTGCCAGCAGCGTAGCCTTACAGGGGGCCTCCACAGATACGCAGTATTTT,CASSVALQGASTDTQYF
few,13,-,TRBV6-1,TRBJ2-7,TGTGCCGCAGGGAGAGGTACCACCTACGAGCAGTACTTC,CAAGRGTTYEQYF
many,15,TRBD1,TRBV7-3,TRBJ2-3,TGTGCCAGCAGCTCATCAGGGGGCATTAGAGATACGCAGTATTTT,CASSSSGGIRDTQYF
many,17,TRBD2,TRBV4-3,TRBJ2-7,TGCGCCAGCAGCCAAGACCAAGCGGGAGGGCCCCCCTACGAGCAGTACTTC,CASSQDQAGGPPYEQYF
many,18,TRBD2,TRBV5-5,TRBJ2-3,TGTGCCAGCAGCTTGCTAGGGAGCGGGAGGGCCGGGGGAGATACGCAGTATTTT,CASSLLGSGRAGGDTQYF
-,14,-,TRBV5-5,TRBJ2-2,TGTGCCAGCAGCGTCGATGATGAGACCGGGGAGCTGTTTTTT,CASSVDDETGELFF
many,15,TRBD1,TRBV12-3/TRBV12-4,TRBJ2-5,TGTGCCAGCAGTTTTTGGGACAGCCGGAGCAGGGCCCAGTACTTC,CASSFWDSRSRAQYF
many,12,-,TRBV4-2,TRBJ1-2,TGTGCCAGCAGCGCGAGTGGGTATGGCTACACCTTC,CASSASGYGYTF
many,15,TRBD1,TRBV19,TRBJ1-5,TGTGCCAGTAGTATGACCGACAGGGGCAATCAGCCCCAGCATTTT,CASSMTDRGNQPQHF